Listed below are T cell receptor beta chains from one sample, sequenced in a study of chemoradiotherapy in HPV16-positive cancers. Some clones are missing from TCRdb's copy, which holds only in-frame ones; the method was immunoSEQ multiplex PCR. This table holds about 4,000 clones, less than 95% found once. This material was acquired from a patient who underwent chemoradiotherapy. Receptors were obtained from a human donor with HPV-associated anogenital cancer. Both conserved end residues are trimmed from each CDR3.

J: TRBJ1-5; V: TRBV7-8; CDR3: ASSLAGGGRWGNQPQH
J: TRBJ1-2; V: TRBV19; CDR3: ASRDGGINYGYT
J: TRBJ1-3; V: TRBV6-1; CDR3: ASSEAGQGPDTIY
J: TRBJ2-5; V: TRBV5-1; CDR3: ASSLGRSETQY
J: TRBJ2-7; V: TRBV27; CDR3: ASNQRGAGWEQY
J: TRBJ2-2; V: TRBV5-4; CDR3: ASSPPGQANTGELF
J: TRBJ1-6; V: TRBV7-2; CDR3: ASSLGSSPLH
J: TRBJ1-5; V: TRBV19; CDR3: ASRSQDRGLQPQH
J: TRBJ2-1; V: TRBV19; CDR3: ASSIISGGTYNEQF
J: TRBJ1-3; V: TRBV28; CDR3: AITTGGGGNTIY
J: TRBJ2-5; V: TRBV7-8; CDR3: ASSSDGLAGSETQY
J: TRBJ1-5; V: TRBV28; CDR3: ASSKGTGGWQPQH
J: TRBJ2-3; V: TRBV6-5; CDR3: ASSYSGTDTQY
J: TRBJ1-4; V: TRBV30; CDR3: AWRRQELTNEKLF
J: TRBJ2-7; V: TRBV5-1; CDR3: ASSFGTGFYEQY
J: TRBJ2-3; V: TRBV7-3; CDR3: ASSLIPSTDTQY
J: TRBJ1-5; V: TRBV7-2; CDR3: ASSLVGGNQPQH
J: TRBJ2-5; V: TRBV7-3; CDR3: ASSPSGGQETQY
J: TRBJ1-1; V: TRBV4-1; CDR3: ASSQPGSATEAF
J: TRBJ1-1; V: TRBV4-1; CDR3: ASSQDEPGPEAF
J: TRBJ2-1; V: TRBV7-9; CDR3: ASSFALLVGSNEQF
J: TRBJ1-2; V: TRBV10-3; CDR3: AFRTEVYGYT
J: TRBJ1-1; V: TRBV7-2; CDR3: ASSPTARTGPEAF
J: TRBJ2-2; V: TRBV4-3; CDR3: ASSQEAKTGELF
J: TRBJ1-2; V: TRBV18; CDR3: ASSPINRDRGYGYT
J: TRBJ2-1; V: TRBV30; CDR3: AWSEDRGDEQF